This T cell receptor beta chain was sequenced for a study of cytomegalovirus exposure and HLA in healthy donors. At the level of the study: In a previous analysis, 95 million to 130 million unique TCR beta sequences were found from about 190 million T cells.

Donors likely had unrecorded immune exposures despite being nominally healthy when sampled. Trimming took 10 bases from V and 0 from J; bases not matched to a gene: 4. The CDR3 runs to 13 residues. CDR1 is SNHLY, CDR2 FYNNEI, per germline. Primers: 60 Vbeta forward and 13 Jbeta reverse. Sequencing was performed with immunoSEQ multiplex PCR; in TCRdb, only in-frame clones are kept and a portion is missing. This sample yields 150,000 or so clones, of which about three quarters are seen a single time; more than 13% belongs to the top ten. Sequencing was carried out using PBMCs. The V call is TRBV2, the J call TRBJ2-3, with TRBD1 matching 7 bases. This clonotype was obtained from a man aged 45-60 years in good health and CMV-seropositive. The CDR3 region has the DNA TGTGCCACCTTGACAGGGAGCACAGATACGCAGTATTTT. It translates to CATLTGSTDTQYF. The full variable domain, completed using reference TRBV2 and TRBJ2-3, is EPEVTQTPSHQVTQMGQEVILRCVPISNHLYFYWYRQILGQKVEFLVSFYNNEISEKSEIFDDQFSVERPDGSNFTLKIRSTKLEDSAMYFCATLTGSTDTQYFGPGTRLTVL.